One sample yielded the 9 T cell receptor beta chains listed below, sequenced in a study of T-cell reconstitution after alpha-beta-depleted transplantation in children. Unique molecular identifiers were built into the TCRbeta library. TCRdb analysed the PCR reads with MiXCR anew, one entry per CDR3 protein. The data show more than 200,000 distinct CDR3 sequences, with around 25% seen just once and under 5.5% held by the top ten. The sample consisted of PBMCs, mostly from graft donor cells, taken 360 days after TCRalphabeta/CD19-depleted stem cell transplant. These receptor sequences come from a female patient under 10 years old who had a stem cell transplant for congenital amegakaryocytic thrombocytopenia, so the T cells may come from the graft donor.

V gene TRBV15 combines with J gene TRBJ1-3; D call uncertain. V lost 0 bases, J lost 7 bases, and 10 bases lay in between. Germline CDR1 is LNHNV and CDR2 is YYDKDF (reference sequence). CDR3 length: 14 amino acids. CDR3 nucleotides: TGTGCCACCAGCAGAGATCCAGGTGGGAACACCATATATTTT. Its protein product is CATSRDPGGNTIYF.

This clonotype was seen repeatedly, ten times or more. This chain links TRBV12-3 or TRBV12-4 with TRBJ1-6; D unclear. The CDR3 extends over 13 amino acids. The V and J ends lost 5 bases and 11 bases respectively, with 13 bases between them. The CDR3 nucleotides read TGTGCCAGCAGTACCGGGCCCGGGGCACCCCTCCACTTT. Translated, it gives CASSTGPGAPLHF.

This clonotype has a single count. The rearrangement joins TRBV2 to TRBJ2-7; tentative D call: TRBD2 (5 bases). Germline lookup yields CDR1 SNHLY and CDR2 FYNNEI. The CDR3 totals 14 residues. V dropped 0 bases and J dropped 2 bases, with 8 bases sitting between them. CDR3 amino acids: CASSEARATYEQYF. DNA for the CDR3: TGTGCCAGCAGTGAAGCGCGGGCGACCTACGAGCAGTACTTC.

The chain recombines TRBV7-6 with TRBJ1-6; the D gene is possibly TRBD1 (5 bases). CDR1 is SGHVS, CDR2 FNYEAQ, per germline. There are 14 residues in the CDR3. V was shortened by 1 base and J by 8 bases, with 9 bases between the two germline ends. The CDR3 here is CASSLEAGHSPLHF. Written as DNA, the CDR3 is TGTGCCAGCAGCTTAGAAGCGGGACATTCACCCCTCCACTTT.

The CDR3 nucleotides are TGTGCCAGCAGACATACACAGGGGGCGGGGAACACTGAAGCTTTCTTT. As protein: CASRHTQGAGNTEAFF. The rearrangement uses TRBV28 and TRBJ1-1; 9 bases agree with TRBD1. Unmatched junction bases numbered 9, after V lost 6 bases and J lost 1 base. From germline, CDR1 is MDHEN and CDR2 SYDVKM. The CDR3 spans 16 residues.

This clonotype was seen only a few times. The chain joins TRBV20-1 to TRBJ2-7, with 9 bases identical to TRBD1. CDR1 is DFQATT, CDR2 SNEGSKA, per germline (reference sequence). This CDR3 contains 13 residues. Trimming took 3 bases from V and 2 from J; bases not matched to a gene: 2. In DNA form, the CDR3 reads TGCAGTGCTAGGAGACAGGGGGCCTACGAGCAGTACTTC. It encodes CSARRQGAYEQYF.

The J gene is TRBJ2-3, the V gene TRBV20-1, with D perhaps matching TRBD1 or TRBD2 (6 bases each). The V gene's germline CDR1 is DFQATT and CDR2 SNEGSKA (reference sequence). Trimming removed 6 bases from V and 2 bases from J, with 15 bases in between. This CDR3 has 14 amino acids. This chain's CDR3 is CSAEGNRATDTQYF. The CDR3 DNA reads TGCAGTGCGGAGGGGAACAGGGCCACAGATACGCAGTATTTT.

The table lists this clonotype with a count of one. The V call is TRBV3-1, the J call TRBJ2-7, with 10 bases identical to TRBD2. The V gene end was trimmed by 0 bases and the J gene end by 6 bases; junction bases not matched to a gene: 14. The CDR3 has 18 amino acids. CDR1 is LGHDT, CDR2 YNNKEL, per germline (reference sequence). CDR3 sequence reads: CASSQEKRAGGPRGEQYF. The CDR3 DNA reads TGTGCCAGCAGCCAAGAGAAAAGAGCGGGAGGGCCGCGGGGCGAGCAGTACTTC.

This clonotype was counted ten times or more. The rearrangement joins TRBV12-3 or TRBV12-4 to TRBJ2-5, with no clear D. Trimming removed 2 bases from V and 3 bases from J, with 7 bases in between. This CDR3 has 13 residues. The CDR3 protein is CASSLNGKETQYF. The CDR3 DNA reads as TGTGCCAGCAGTTTAAACGGAAAAGAGACCCAGTACTTC.